This entry describes one T cell receptor (beta chain). Its target is unknown. This may be a read error: a much more frequent sequence differs by one nucleotide. Bulk TCR libraries used previously described methods and listed TCR primers. TCRdb called the PCR reads again in MiXCR, with one record for every CDR3 protein. The top ten hold 0.65% to 0.95% of the sample, which has a few hundred thousand distinct CDR3 sequences, 24% seen once. For naive CD8 T cells, sorting used the CD8+CD4-CCR7+CD45RA+ phenotype. The data are from a study of molecular identifiers for immune sequencing clone quantification. Overall study results and limits: Over 97% of CMV-specific effector molecules, but under 1% of naive ones, were in clones above 20 copies.

The CDR3 has 17 amino acids. CDR1 MNHEY and CDR2 SVGAGI come from the germline V gene. V gave up 2 bases and J gave up 0 bases, with 15 bases separating them. Sequencing used naive CD8+ T cells from blood, with Jurkat cell RNA spiked in. Noted subset: FACS-sorted CD8+CD4-CCR7+CD45RA+ naive T cells. The chain carries TRBV6-5 and TRBJ2-3; D may be TRBD2 (5 bases). This TCR was recovered from a human donor in good health. Some libraries in this study had Jurkat cell RNA spiked in. In DNA form, the CDR3 reads TGTGCCAGCAGTTACCCACGGGATATGAGCAGCACAGATACGCAGTATTTT. As protein: CASSYPRDMSSTDTQYF.